A single sample is the source of the 24 T cell receptor beta chains below, sequenced in a study of shared clonotypes between healthy human individuals. Generated by immunoSEQ multiplex PCR, the TCRdb table keeps only in-frame clones and is missing some. The data contain 550,000 to 700,000 clones, 73% of them seen just once; the ten biggest clones take up around 2%. Sequenced input: memory CD4+ T cells sorted from blood. As to subset: CD45RA-negative fraction. These TCRs come from a woman aged 25 to 45 in good health.

The V gene is TRBV28, the J gene TRBJ1-2; 7 nucleotides agree with TRBD1. V lost 6 bases and J lost 4; bases outside the gene matches: 5. Germline V lookup: CDR1 MDHEN, CDR2 SYDVKM. The CDR3 runs to 13 residues. CDR3 bases: TGTGCCAGCAGGAGCAGGGGGATCTATGGCTACACCTTC. This codes for CASRSRGIYGYTF.

This chain joins TRBV19 and TRBJ2-5; 7 positions match TRBD1. Unmatched junction bases numbered 10, after V lost 4 bases and J lost 5 bases. Per the germline V gene, CDR1 is LNHDA and CDR2 is SQIVND (reference sequence). This CDR3 is built from 15 residues. The CDR3 reads CASSRGQERGETQYF. The CDR3 coding sequence is TGTGCCAGTAGTAGAGGACAGGAGAGGGGGGAGACCCAGTACTTC.

For the CDR3, the DNA is TGTGCCAGCGGGACAAGAGAGACCCAGTACTTC. It yields the protein CASGTRETQYF. The gene calls are TRBV28 and TRBJ2-5; TRBD1 might be the D (6 bases). V was pared by 8 bases and J by 4 bases, with 8 bases between. The CDR3 sequence is 11 residues long. Germline V CDR1 and CDR2: MDHEN, SYDVKM.

As for this clone: The sample holds other DNA sequences that translate to the same CDR3. The chain combines TRBV28 with TRBJ1-1, with D perhaps matching TRBD1 (5 bases). V lost 6 bases, J lost 1 base, and 12 bases lay in between. The V gene's germline CDR1 is MDHEN and CDR2 SYDVKM. There are 14 residues in the CDR3. CDR3 DNA: TGTGCCAGCAGCCTCGGACACCCGAACACTGAAGCTTTCTTT. This codes for CASSLGHPNTEAFF.

The gene calls are TRBV6-1 and TRBJ2-7, with 7 positions matching TRBD1. V lost 3 bases to trimming and J lost 1 base; unmatched junction nucleotides: 9. The germline V gene encodes CDR1 MNHNS and CDR2 SASEGT. This CDR3 spans 16 amino acids. CDR3 loop: CASSDLPGTASYEQYF. Written as DNA, the CDR3 is TGTGCCAGCAGTGATCTTCCCGGGACAGCATCCTACGAGCAGTACTTC.

The chain is built from TRBV28 and TRBJ2-1; 7 nucleotides line up with TRBD2. Germline V CDR1 and CDR2: MDHEN, SYDVKM. The length of the CDR3 is 14 residues. After removal of 6 bases from V and 5 bases from J, the junction contained 7 bases not matched to a gene. The CDR3 nucleotides read TGTGCCAGCAGCGAAGCGGGGCCCAACAATGAGCAGTTCTTC. It specifies CASSEAGPNNEQFF.

The chain uses TRBV18 and TRBJ1-4; perhaps TRBD1 as D (6 bases). The length of the CDR3 is 15 residues. The V end was cut by 7 bases, the J end by 6 bases, with 18 bases between. In germline, CDR1 is KGHSH, CDR2 LQKENI. The CDR3 region is CASFRTRDTYEKLFF. CDR3 coding DNA: TGTGCCAGCTTCAGGACCAGGGACACGTATGAAAAACTGTTTTTT.

This clone occurred many times. This chain joins TRBV11-2 and TRBJ2-2, with no clear D. The CDR3 has 14 amino acids. Germline V gives CDR1 SGHAT, CDR2 FQNNGV. Trimming cost V 5 bases and J 2 bases, with 9 bases left between them. DNA for the CDR3: TGTGCCAGCAGCGGGCACTATAACACCGGGGAGCTGTTTTTT. Protein sequence: CASSGHYNTGELFF.

This sequence joins TRBV28 and TRBJ1-4; D is perhaps TRBD1 (6 bases). The germline V gene has CDR1 MDHEN and CDR2 SYDVKM. V lost 7 bases, J lost 7 bases, and 25 bases lay in between. This CDR3 is built from 17 residues. The CDR3 DNA reads TGTGCCAGCACCAGTGGGGGGGCAGCGGTATGGGTTGAAAAACTGTTTTTT. Its protein product is CASTSGGAAVWVEKLFF.

The chain couples TRBV27 to TRBJ2-5, with D possibly being TRBD1 or TRBD2 (5 bases each). The CDR3 loop spans 16 amino acids. The V gene's germline CDR1 is MNHEY and CDR2 SMNVEV (reference sequence). V gave up 5 bases and J gave up 3 bases, with 19 bases separating them. In nucleotides, the CDR3 is TGTGCCAGCAGTCACTCGAAGACGGGGCGGAAAGAGACCCAGTACTTC. This translates into CASSHSKTGRKETQYF.

A few counts support this clone. This chain uses TRBV19 with TRBJ2-1; 13 nucleotides agree with TRBD2. This CDR3 region has 16 residues. The J segment lost 2 bases and the V segment lost 5 bases, leaving 3 bases of the junction unmatched. Per germline, CDR1 LNHDA and CDR2 SQIVND (reference sequence). This chain's CDR3 is CASSSGLAGAYNEQFF. CDR3 in DNA: TGTGCCAGTAGTTCCGGACTAGCGGGGGCCTACAATGAGCAGTTCTTC.

The rearrangement uses TRBV10-3 and TRBJ2-2, with 9 bases lining up with TRBD2. The CDR3 sequence is 16 residues long. Germline V gene lookup returns CDR1 ENHRY and CDR2 SYGVKD. V dropped 6 bases and J dropped 1; count of bases not matched to a gene: 6. The CDR3 bases are TGTGCCATCAGACCATCTAGCGGGATGAACACCGGGGAGCTGTTTTTT. Translated, it gives CAIRPSSGMNTGELFF.

The genes are TRBV11-2 and TRBJ2-7; TRBD1 aligns across 9 bases. CDR3 length: 17 residues. Germline V CDR1 and CDR2: SGHAT, FQNNGV. The V and J ends lost 1 base and 2 bases, in that order; junction bases with no gene match: 9. The CDR3 is CASSLVAENRGPYEQYF. The CDR3 DNA is TGTGCCAGCAGCTTAGTGGCAGAGAACAGGGGGCCCTACGAGCAGTACTTC. The full variable domain, completed using reference TRBV11-2 and TRBJ2-7, is EAGVAQSPRYKIIEKRQSVAFWCNPISGHATLYWYQQILGQGPKLLIQFQNNGVVDDSQLPKDRFSAERLKGVDSTLKIQPAKLEDSAVYLCASSLVAENRGPYEQYFGPGTRLTVT.

In its sample, this clone was seen once. The CDR3 protein is CASSFLRDQPQHF. The CDR3 nucleotides are TGTGCCAGCAGTTTTTTGCGAGATCAGCCCCAGCATTTT. This chain uses TRBV27 with TRBJ1-5, with D unresolved. The V and J ends lost 3 bases and 5 bases respectively, with 8 bases between them. The CDR3 runs to 13 residues. Germline loops: CDR1 MNHEY, CDR2 SMNVEV (reference sequence).

J is TRBJ1-6 and V is TRBV6-5; possibly TRBD1 for D (5 bases). Germline V gene data show CDR1 as MNHEY and CDR2 as SVGAGI. The V and J ends lost 0 bases and 8 bases respectively, with 8 bases between them. This CDR3 region has 14 residues. CDR3 region: CASSYSFRDSPLHF. Here the CDR3 DNA reads TGTGCCAGCAGTTACTCGTTCAGGGATTCACCCCTCCACTTT.

The genes are TRBV5-1 and TRBJ1-2; 11 nucleotides line up with TRBD1. The CDR3 extends over 13 amino acids. Germline lookup yields CDR1 SGHRS and CDR2 YFSETQ. The V gene end was trimmed by 3 bases and the J gene end by 7 bases; junction bases not matched to a gene: 2. The chain's CDR3 is CASSYGTGGGYTF. The CDR3, as DNA: TGCGCCAGCAGCTACGGGACAGGGGGTGGCTACACCTTC.

CDR3 residues: CATSRDTSSYNEQFF. The CDR3 DNA reads TGTGCCACCAGCAGGGACACGAGCTCCTACAATGAGCAGTTCTTC. This sequence joins TRBV15 and TRBJ2-1, with TRBD1 as a possible D gene (5 bases). Per germline, CDR1 LNHNV and CDR2 YYDKDF (reference sequence). V dropped 3 bases and J dropped 0 bases, with 9 bases sitting between them. The CDR3 is 15 amino acids.

This clone was seen a handful of times. V and J are TRBV19 and TRBJ2-1; D gene ambiguous. The CDR3 runs 14 residues. The V and J ends lost 3 bases and 5 bases respectively, with 11 bases between them. CDR1 LNHDA and CDR2 SQIVND come from the germline V gene (reference sequence). The CDR3 DNA follows: TGTGCCAGTAGTATGATCGTGGGCGACAATGAGCAGTTCTTC. Translation gives CASSMIVGDNEQFF.

The chain joins TRBV2 to TRBJ2-5, with TRBD1 as a possible D gene (6 bases). The germline V gene has CDR1 SNHLY and CDR2 FYNNEI. Trimming took 5 bases from V and 1 from J, leaving 11 bases between them. This CDR3 comprises 14 residues. CDR3 sequence: CASSYRVTQETQYF. The CDR3 nucleotides are TGTGCCAGCAGTTACAGGGTTACCCAAGAGACCCAGTACTTC. The full variable domain, completed using reference TRBV2 and TRBJ2-5, is EPEVTQTPSHQVTQMGQEVILRCVPISNHLYFYWYRQILGQKVEFLVSFYNNEISEKSEIFDDQFSVERPDGSNFTLKIRSTKLEDSAMYFCASSYRVTQETQYFGPGTRLLVL.

The chain has TRBV6-1 and TRBJ2-3; possibly TRBD2 for D (5 bases). Germline CDR1 and CDR2: MNHNS and SASEGT. V gave up 5 bases and J gave up 2 bases, with 11 bases separating them. There are 14 residues in the CDR3. CDR3: CASSNSDYTDTQYF. CDR3 coding DNA: TGTGCCAGCAGTAATAGCGACTACACAGATACGCAGTATTTT.

This clone was counted a few times. V and J are TRBV28 and TRBJ1-5; 7 nucleotides line up with TRBD1. The CDR3 has 15 amino acids. The germline CDR1 and CDR2 sequences are MDHEN and SYDVKM. With V trimmed by 6 bases and J by 2 bases, 7 bases remained unmatched. CDR3: CASSPTGRGNQPQHF. The CDR3 DNA sequence: TGTGCCAGCAGCCCGACAGGGCGAGGCAATCAGCCCCAGCATTTT.

This clone showed up just once. The chain couples TRBV21-1 to TRBJ2-7; the tabulated D call, TRBD2, remains unverified against the DNA. TRBV21-1 is classified as a pseudogene. This CDR3 contains 15 residues. The DNA for the CDR3 is TGTGCCAGCAGCAAGGGAGTATGGAGTTCCTACGAGCAGTACTTC. Its protein product is CASSKGVWSSYEQYF.

This chain uses TRBV9 with TRBJ1-2; no clear D. Trimming removed 0 bases at V and 7 bases at J, with 16 bases between. The CDR3 consists of 15 residues. Germline V gene sequence: CDR1 SGDLS, CDR2 YYNGEE. The CDR3, as DNA: TGTGCCAGCAGCGTAGCAGGCAGGTATTTGAGTGGCTACACCTTC. Translating it yields CASSVAGRYLSGYTF.

Concerning this clone itself: Different DNA sequences within this sample yield the same CDR3. The chain uses TRBV5-1 and TRBJ2-3; maybe TRBD2 (6 bases). V lost 4 bases and J 3 bases, leaving 12 bases between the germline ends. Germline-derived CDR1 and CDR2 are SGHRS and YFSETQ. CDR3 length: 14 residues. The CDR3: CASSPGTLTDTQYF. The CDR3 DNA follows: TGCGCCAGCAGCCCCGGGACTTTAACAGATACGCAGTATTTT.